The clone carrying this T cell receptor (beta chain) has a count of ten or more. Germline V gene lookup returns CDR1 MNHEY and CDR2 SMNVEV (reference sequence). Trimming left V 6 bases short and J 0 bases short, with 14 bases between. This CDR3 spans 15 amino acids. The sample originates from a study of regulatory T cells in long-lasting Graves disease. Sample time point: newly diagnosed GD, antithyroid drugs for less than 3 months. PBMC RNA served as the TCR library source. Combining iRepertoire HTBI primers with Arm-PCR of CDR3 regions, the authors built TCR beta libraries. TCRdb passed the multiplex PCR reads through MiXCR, listing each CDR3 protein once. This table has about 220,000 distinct CDR3 sequences, about 19% appearing once. The sample was also linked to a second study, of T cells in Graves' hyperthyroidism and ophthalmopathy. From that second work: The HTBI set primed first-round TCR CDR3 RT-PCR.

The chain couples TRBV27 to TRBJ1-2, with D maybe TRBD1 (6 bases). Source: peripheral blood mononuclear cells (PBMCs), taken at new diagnosis, from a patient treated with antithyroid drugs. The source is a woman between 25 and 40 years old with Graves disease. The CDR3 DNA sequence: TGTGCCAGCAGCATCATGACAGGAGCTAACTATGGCTACACCTTC. Translated, it gives CASSIMTGANYGYTF.